Listed below are T cell receptor beta chains from one sample, sequenced in a study of Tregs in tolerant kidney transplant recipients. Only in-frame clones appear in the TCRdb table, and some are missing; sequencing was by immunoSEQ multiplex PCR. The sample holds about 69,000 clones; roughly 89% are singletons and the top ten take approximately 0.39%. Specimen: CD4+ T cells from blood, collected before the transplant. These receptors were obtained from a human donor who received a combined kidney and bone marrow transplant. Both conserved end residues are part of each CDR3.

j_call | v_call | cdr3_aa
TRBJ2-7 | TRBV18 | CASSPLDSPITYEQYF
TRBJ2-2 | TRBV7-8 | CASSQAGGRAGELFF
TRBJ2-7 | TRBV19 | CASSRETGSVSYEQYF
TRBJ2-7 | TRBV13 | CASSSTVSGWVDEQYF
TRBJ2-7 | TRBV4-2 | CASSQDYSPTYEQYF
TRBJ2-1 | TRBV6-5 | CASSRTTGNEQFF
TRBJ2-7 | TRBV15 | CATSRDLRQGAVEQYF
TRBJ2-5 | TRBV6-1 | CASSVRQGGGETQYF
TRBJ2-1 | TRBV2 | CASRSDRGRIYEQFF
TRBJ1-4 | TRBV5-5 | CASSLMGGEKLFF
TRBJ2-1 | TRBV27 | CASSFPALAGVKNEQFF
TRBJ2-7 | TRBV4-2 | CASSQETAGTSGRAQYF
TRBJ1-5 | TRBV5-6 | CASSLEGSQPQHF
TRBJ2-1 | TRBV9 | CASSVPWGAGDGEQFF
TRBJ1-2 | TRBV4-2 | CASSQPQGSYGYTF
TRBJ1-1 | TRBV29-1 | CSVNRYTEAFF
TRBJ2-7 | TRBV2 | CASSEVDTSYEQYF
TRBJ2-7 | TRBV28 | CASRDGGLAGVEQYF
TRBJ1-4 | TRBV7-6 | CASSPTTRTGNEKLFF
TRBJ2-7 | TRBV28 | CASSPPGSYEQYF
TRBJ2-3 | TRBV4-1 | CASSQDEGRDTQYF
TRBJ2-1 | TRBV6-1 | CASSGLGLGGNEQFF
TRBJ2-1 | TRBV29-1 | CSVGSSGNEQFF
TRBJ2-7 | TRBV27 | CASSSGLVYEQYF
TRBJ2-3 | TRBV4-1 | CASSQGEGGSVGDTQYF
TRBJ2-7 | TRBV19 | CASSTSGTGLYEQYF
TRBJ2-7 | TRBV28 | CASSPPGTRSYEQYF
TRBJ1-1 | TRBV4-3 | CASSQDRGKTQAFF
TRBJ2-7 | TRBV5-4 | CASSPTSTRGGDYEQYF
TRBJ2-3 | TRBV9 | CASSVAYTDTQYF
TRBJ2-3 | TRBV5-1 | CASSQTGASTDTQYF
TRBJ2-1 | TRBV30 | CAWRSAGTEQFF
TRBJ1-1 | TRBV28 | CAISPVANTEAFF
TRBJ1-2 | TRBV19 | CASRLQDRTYGYTF
TRBJ1-4 | TRBV9 | CANSVEGRVGSTNEKLFF
TRBJ1-1 | TRBV6-4 | CASSLIPQGLNTEAFF
TRBJ2-7 | TRBV6-5 | CASSYNAGVRYEQYF
TRBJ2-3 | TRBV5-1 | CASSLAGGTDTQYF
TRBJ1-4 | TRBV19 | CASSVDRENEKLFF
TRBJ2-3 | TRBV28 | CASSPPRFRGGKDTQYF
TRBJ2-3 | TRBV5-1 | CASSLGLAGDTQYF
TRBJ2-7 | TRBV28 | CASSPGDRGRYEQYF
TRBJ2-7 | TRBV6-1 | CASSAEQGALGEQYF
TRBJ1-2 | TRBV19 | CASRTGMGGYTF
TRBJ2-2 | TRBV5-1 | CASRELVTDTGELFF
TRBJ2-7 | TRBV2 | CASRGTGGTEQYF
TRBJ2-1 | TRBV5-1 | CASSPGGEGNEQFF
TRBJ2-1 | TRBV11-3 | CASSFRGQANEQFF
TRBJ1-2 | TRBV20-1 | CSAREGLGYTF
TRBJ2-1 | TRBV7-3 | CASSLEQGWNEQFF
TRBJ1-3 | TRBV5-6 | CASSEQGTGNTIYF
TRBJ1-2 | TRBV27 | CASSLSFTNYGYTF